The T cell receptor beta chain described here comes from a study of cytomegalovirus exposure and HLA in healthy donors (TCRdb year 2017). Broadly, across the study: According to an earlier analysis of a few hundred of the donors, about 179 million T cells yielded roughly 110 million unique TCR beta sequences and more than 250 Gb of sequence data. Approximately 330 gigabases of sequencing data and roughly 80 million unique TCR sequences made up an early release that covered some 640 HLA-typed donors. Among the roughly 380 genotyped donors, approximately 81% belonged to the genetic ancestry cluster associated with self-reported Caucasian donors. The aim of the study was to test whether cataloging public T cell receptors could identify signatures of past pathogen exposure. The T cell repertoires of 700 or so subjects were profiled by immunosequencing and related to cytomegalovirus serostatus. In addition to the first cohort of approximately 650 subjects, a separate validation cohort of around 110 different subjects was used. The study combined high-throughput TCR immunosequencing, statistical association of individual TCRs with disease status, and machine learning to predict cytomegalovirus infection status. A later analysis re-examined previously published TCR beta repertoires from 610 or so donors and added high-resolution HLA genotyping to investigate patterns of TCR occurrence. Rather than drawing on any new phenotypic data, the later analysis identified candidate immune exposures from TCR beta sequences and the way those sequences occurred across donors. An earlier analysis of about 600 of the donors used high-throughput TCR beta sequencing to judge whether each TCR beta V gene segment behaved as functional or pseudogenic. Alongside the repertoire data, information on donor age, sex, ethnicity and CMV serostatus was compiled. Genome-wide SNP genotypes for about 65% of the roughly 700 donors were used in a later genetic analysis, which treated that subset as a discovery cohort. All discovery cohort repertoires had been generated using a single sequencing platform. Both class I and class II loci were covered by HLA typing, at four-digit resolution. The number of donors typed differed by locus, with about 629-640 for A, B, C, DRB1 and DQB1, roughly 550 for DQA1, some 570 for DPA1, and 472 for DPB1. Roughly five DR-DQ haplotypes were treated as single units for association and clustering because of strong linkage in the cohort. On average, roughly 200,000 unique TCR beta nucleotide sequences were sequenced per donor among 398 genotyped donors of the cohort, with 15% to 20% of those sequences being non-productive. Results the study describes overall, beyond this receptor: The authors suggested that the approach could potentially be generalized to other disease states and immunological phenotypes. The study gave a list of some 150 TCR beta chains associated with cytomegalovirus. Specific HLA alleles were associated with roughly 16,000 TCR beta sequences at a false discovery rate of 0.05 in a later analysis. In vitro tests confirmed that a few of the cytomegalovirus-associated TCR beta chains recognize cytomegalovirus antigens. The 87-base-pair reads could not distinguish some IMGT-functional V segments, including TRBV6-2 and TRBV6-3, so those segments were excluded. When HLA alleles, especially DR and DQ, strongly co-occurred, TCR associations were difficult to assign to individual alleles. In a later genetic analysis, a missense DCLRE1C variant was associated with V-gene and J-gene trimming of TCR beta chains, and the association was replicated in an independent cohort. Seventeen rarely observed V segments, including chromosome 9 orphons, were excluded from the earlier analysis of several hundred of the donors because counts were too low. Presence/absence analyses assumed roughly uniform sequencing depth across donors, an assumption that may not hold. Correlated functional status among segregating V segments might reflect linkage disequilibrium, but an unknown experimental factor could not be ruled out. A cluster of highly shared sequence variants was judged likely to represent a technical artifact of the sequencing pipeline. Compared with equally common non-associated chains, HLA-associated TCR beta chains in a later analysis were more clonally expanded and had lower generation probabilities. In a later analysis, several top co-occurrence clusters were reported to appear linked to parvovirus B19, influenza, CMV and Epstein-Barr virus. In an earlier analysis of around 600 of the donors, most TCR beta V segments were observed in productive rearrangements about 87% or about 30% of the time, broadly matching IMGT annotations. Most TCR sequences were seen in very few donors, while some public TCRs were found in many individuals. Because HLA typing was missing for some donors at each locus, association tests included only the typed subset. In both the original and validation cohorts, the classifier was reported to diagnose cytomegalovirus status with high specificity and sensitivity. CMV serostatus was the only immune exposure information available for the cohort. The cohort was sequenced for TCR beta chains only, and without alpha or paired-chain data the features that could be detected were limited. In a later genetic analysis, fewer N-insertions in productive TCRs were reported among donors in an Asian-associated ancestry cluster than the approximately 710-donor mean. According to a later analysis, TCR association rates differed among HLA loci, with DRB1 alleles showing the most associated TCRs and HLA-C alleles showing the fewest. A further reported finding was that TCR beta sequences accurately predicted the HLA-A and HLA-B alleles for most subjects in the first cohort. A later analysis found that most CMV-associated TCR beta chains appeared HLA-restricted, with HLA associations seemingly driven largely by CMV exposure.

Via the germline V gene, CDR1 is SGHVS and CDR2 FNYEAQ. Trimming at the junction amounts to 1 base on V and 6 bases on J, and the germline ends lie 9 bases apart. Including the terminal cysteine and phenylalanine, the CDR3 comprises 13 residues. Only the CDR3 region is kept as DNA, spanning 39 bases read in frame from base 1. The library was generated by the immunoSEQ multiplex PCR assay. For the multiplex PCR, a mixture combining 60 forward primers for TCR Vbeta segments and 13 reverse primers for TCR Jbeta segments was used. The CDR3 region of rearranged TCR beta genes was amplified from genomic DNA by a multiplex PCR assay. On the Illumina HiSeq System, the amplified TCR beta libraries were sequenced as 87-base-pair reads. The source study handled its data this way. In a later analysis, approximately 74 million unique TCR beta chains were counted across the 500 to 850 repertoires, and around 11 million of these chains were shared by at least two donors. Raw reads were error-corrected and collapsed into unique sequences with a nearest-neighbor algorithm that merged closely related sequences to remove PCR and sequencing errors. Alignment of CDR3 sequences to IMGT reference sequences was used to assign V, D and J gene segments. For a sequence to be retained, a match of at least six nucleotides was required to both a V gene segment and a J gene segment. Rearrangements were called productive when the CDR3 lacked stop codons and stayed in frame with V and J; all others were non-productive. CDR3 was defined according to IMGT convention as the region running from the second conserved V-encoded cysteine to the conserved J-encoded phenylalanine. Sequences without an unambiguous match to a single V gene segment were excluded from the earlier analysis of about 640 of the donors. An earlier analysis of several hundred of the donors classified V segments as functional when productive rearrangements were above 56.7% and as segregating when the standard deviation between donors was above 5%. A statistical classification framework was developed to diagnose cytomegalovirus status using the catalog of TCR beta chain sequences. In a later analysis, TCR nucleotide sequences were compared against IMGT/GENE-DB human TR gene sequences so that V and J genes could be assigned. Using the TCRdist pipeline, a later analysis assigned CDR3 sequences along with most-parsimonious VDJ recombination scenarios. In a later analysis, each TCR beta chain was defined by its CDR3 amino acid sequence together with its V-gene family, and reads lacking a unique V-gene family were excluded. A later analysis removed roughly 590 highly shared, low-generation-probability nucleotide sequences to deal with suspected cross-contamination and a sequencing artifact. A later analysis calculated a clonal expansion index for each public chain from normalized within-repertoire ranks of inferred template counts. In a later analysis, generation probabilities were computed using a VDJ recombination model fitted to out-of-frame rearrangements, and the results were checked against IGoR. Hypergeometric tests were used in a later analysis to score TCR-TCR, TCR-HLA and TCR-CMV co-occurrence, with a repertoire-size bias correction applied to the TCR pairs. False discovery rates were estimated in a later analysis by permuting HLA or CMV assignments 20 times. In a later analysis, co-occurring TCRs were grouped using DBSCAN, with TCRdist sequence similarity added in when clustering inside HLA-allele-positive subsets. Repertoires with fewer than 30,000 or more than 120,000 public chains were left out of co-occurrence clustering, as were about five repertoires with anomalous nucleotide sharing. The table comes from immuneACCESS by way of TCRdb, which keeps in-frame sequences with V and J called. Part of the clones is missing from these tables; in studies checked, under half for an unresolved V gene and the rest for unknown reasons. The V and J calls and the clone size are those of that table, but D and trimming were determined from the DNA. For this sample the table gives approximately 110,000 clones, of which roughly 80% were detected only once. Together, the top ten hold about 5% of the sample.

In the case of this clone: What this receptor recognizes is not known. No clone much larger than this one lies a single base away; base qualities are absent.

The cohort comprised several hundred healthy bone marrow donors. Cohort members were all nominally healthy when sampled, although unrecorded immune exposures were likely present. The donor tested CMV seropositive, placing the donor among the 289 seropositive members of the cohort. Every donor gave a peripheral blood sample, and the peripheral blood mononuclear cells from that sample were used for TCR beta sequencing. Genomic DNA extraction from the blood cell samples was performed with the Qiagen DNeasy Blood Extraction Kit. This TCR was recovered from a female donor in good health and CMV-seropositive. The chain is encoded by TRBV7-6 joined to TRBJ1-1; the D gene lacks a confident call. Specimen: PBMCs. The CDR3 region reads CASSLDSLAEAFF. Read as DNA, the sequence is TGTGCCAGCAGCTTAGACAGCCTCGCTGAAGCTTTCTTT.